This T cell receptor (beta chain) was recorded in a study of blood T cell repertoires in COVID-19 (TCRdb year 2020). Context from the whole study: The collaborator samples originated in the United States, Italy and Spain and spanned the acute and convalescent phases of COVID-19. The material from the prospective study consisted of cDNA or gDNA derived from T cells, B-cell-depleted T cells, or PBMCs. Deeply sampled blood TCRbeta repertoires from subjects exposed to, actively infected with, or recovered from COVID-19 were included in the dataset. The repertoires were released in a freely available public database intended as a resource for research on the immune response to SARS-CoV-2. The samples were drawn from two sources: the first 160 participants of the ongoing ImmuneRACE study, and 1,000 to 1,500 subjects contributed by 6 global collaborators. Sample metadata almost always included a de-identified subject ID, COVID-19 status, age in years and sex. Where available, HLA class I and class II types were obtained from metadata supplied by the sample provider rather than from assay-based typing.

On the study overall, not on this receptor specifically: How much clinical and demographic metadata was included differed by source and by participant, and the metadata was provided uncurated.

For this clone: This clone's antigen is unknown. There are no base qualities to consult, and no much larger clone falls within one base.

TCRbeta CDR3 regions were amplified from genomic DNA using the immunoSEQ Assay, a bias-controlled multiplex PCR. In the original analysis: Within the assay, amplification of reference gene primers was used to estimate how many nucleated cells each sample contained. To quantify the absolute abundance of each unique TCRbeta CDR3 rearrangement, sequence reads were collapsed and filtered. For each sample, productive Simpson clonality was calculated as the square root of Simpson's diversity index over productive rearrangements. TCRdb provides this immuneACCESS table in a form limited to in-frame rearrangements. Some clones are lacking; in checked studies, under half of them reflect an unresolved V gene, and why the rest are absent is not known. The DNA was the basis for D and trimming; V, J and clone size are from that table. In all, the sample holds 110,000 to 150,000 clones, and under 85% of those were seen once. The ten top clones hold 1.5% to 2% of the sample.

In the prospective study, participants were about 18 to 95 years old, resided in 24 geographic areas of the United States, and were enrolled through a virtual design. To assign participants to cohorts, the prospective study relied on clinical history that participants themselves reported in a screening survey and a study questionnaire. Exposed participants were defined as having been in contact with someone with a PCR-confirmed or clinician-diagnosed COVID-19 case within 2 weeks of study entry. Mobile phlebotomists in the prospective study collected whole blood, serum and a nasopharyngeal or oropharyngeal swab from every participant. Additional blood draws and questionnaires over a roughly two-month period could optionally be provided by prospective study participants. Prospective study blood samples were shipped either frozen or at room temperature before DNA extraction. Taken from the germline V gene (reference sequence), the CDR1 and CDR2 loops are SGHKS and YYEKEE. The CDR3 holds 14 amino acids from the cysteine to the phenylalanine. Only the CDR3 portion is preserved as DNA: 42 bases, with reading frame beginning at the first base. V and J lose 0 bases and 3 bases, and a span of 9 bases separates them.

The rearrangement joined TRBV5-5 to TRBJ1-2; TRBD1 is perhaps the D gene, given 5 matching bases. The sequenced sample consisted of PBMCs or T cells enriched from blood (not recorded which). The clonotype originates from a woman in her late teens or twenties who had been exposed to COVID-19. The bases are TGTGCCAGCAGCTTGGTCAGGGCCGACTATGGCTACACCTTC. The translation is CASSLVRADYGYTF.